Below, one TCR beta chain is given with its context. Some clones are missing from TCRdb's copy, which holds only in-frame ones; the method was immunoSEQ multiplex PCR. The sample contains approximately 39,000 clones, 90% of which appear only once. This CDR3 comprises 16 residues. The V and J ends lost 6 bases and 3 bases, in that order; junction bases with no gene match: 7. Germline assignment: CDR1 MNHNY and CDR2 SVGAGI (reference sequence). The data stem from a study of T cell changes during pregnancy in multiple sclerosis. V usage is TRBV6-6 and J usage is TRBJ2-2; 10 bases map to TRBD2. The receptor comes from a female donor with multiple sclerosis, enrolled in a pregnancy study. Here the sequenced sample was CD4+ T cells from peripheral blood mononuclear cells, taken in the second trimester of pregnancy. The CDR3 DNA sequence: TGTGCCAGCAGGACGTCTAGCGGGAGAGACACCGGGGAGCTGTTTTTT. Translated: CASRTSSGRDTGELFF.